The source of this TCR beta chain is a study of blood T cell repertoires in COVID-19. In the study overall: The samples span acute and convalescent COVID-19 from the United States, Italy and Spain.

The assay was immunoSEQ multiplex PCR, and TCRdb's table has in-frame clones only and misses some. The sample consists of 90,000 to 100,000 clones, 82% of them appearing once. The CDR3 contains 14 residues. The V and J ends lost 8 bases and 3 bases respectively, with 14 bases between them. Germline V lookup: CDR1 SNHLY, CDR2 FYNNEI. The rearrangement uses TRBV2 and TRBJ1-5; D is undetermined. Sequenced material: peripheral blood. The clonotype comes from an older man with acute or convalescent COVID-19. CDR3 sequence: CASSGYLINQPQHF. As DNA, the CDR3 is TGTGCCAGCTCCGGGTATTTGATCAATCAGCCCCAGCATTTT.